This entry is about one T cell receptor (beta chain). The data were obtained in a study of blood T cell repertoires in COVID-19. Here immunoSEQ multiplex PCR was the method, and the copy in TCRdb shows in-frame clones only, minus some. The table lists 150,000 to 200,000 clones, 84% of them singletons. Germline lookup yields CDR1 SGHDN and CDR2 FVKESK. The CDR3 consists of 15 residues. V shed 1 base and J shed 5 bases, with 14 bases lying between them. The source material was peripheral blood. The chain combines TRBV14 with TRBJ1-2; possibly TRBD1 for D (6 bases). The TCR originated in a man aged 25-40 years with active or convalescent COVID-19. CDR3 DNA: TGTGCCAGCAGCCAAGGGGGGCGTTGGGATTATGGCTACACCTTC. Its protein is CASSQGGRWDYGYTF.